Detailed here is one T cell receptor (beta chain). Its antigen is not identified. Sampled while nominally healthy, donors likely had unrecorded immune exposures. The V and J ends lost 5 bases and 5 bases, in that order; junction bases with no gene match: 7. Germline CDR1 reads LGHNA; CDR2 reads YNFKEQ. CDR3 length: 14 amino acids. Researchers ran the PCR with 60 Vbeta and 13 Jbeta primers. As processed by the authors: Later reanalysis found approximately 80 million unique TCR beta chains, around 10 million of them shared. Assay used: immunoSEQ multiplex PCR; TCRdb lists only in-frame clones, some missing. V and J calls and clone size are those listed in that table; D and trimming were worked out from the DNA. Here the sample spans about 120,000 clones, more than 70% being singletons. This entry belongs to a study of cytomegalovirus exposure and HLA in healthy donors. Study-wide results and limits: According to an earlier analysis, most TCR beta V segments yielded productive rearrangements about 90% or about 30% of the time. As a later analysis showed, a missense DCLRE1C variant was linked to trimming of TCR beta V- and J-genes.

The sequenced sample was PBMCs. The clonotype was recovered from a human donor in good health. The rearrangement links TRBV4-2 to TRBJ2-5, with 8 nucleotides matching TRBD2. The CDR3 protein is CASSFRGGSETQYF. The CDR3 coding sequence is TGTGCCAGCAGCTTCCGGGGGGGGTCGGAGACCCAGTACTTC.